This T cell receptor (beta chain) stems from a study of blood T cell repertoires in COVID-19. The wider study: PBMCs, B-cell-depleted T cells, or T cells provided the cDNA or gDNA that made up the material.

Method: immunoSEQ multiplex PCR; TCRdb's copy keeps in-frame clones and lacks some. The sample records 200,000 to 250,000 clones, around 80% being singletons. CDR3 length: 14 amino acids. CDR1 and CDR2 from the germline V gene are MNHEY and SVGAGI. The V end lost 2 bases, the J end lost 4 bases, and 11 bases lay between the germline ends. This chain uses TRBV6-5 with TRBJ1-2; no clear D. Specimen: peripheral blood. This clonotype was obtained from an older woman who had recovered from COVID-19. CDR3 sequence reads: CASSYGRFFYGYTF. The CDR3 DNA reads TGTGCCAGCAGTTACGGCAGATTCTTCTATGGCTACACCTTC.